This passage covers 6 T cell receptor beta chains from one sample sequenced in a study of cytotoxic CD8 clonotypes in ibrutinib-treated CLL. Sequenced by immunoSEQ multiplex PCR; TCRdb stores in-frame clones only, minus some. The sample carries about 200,000 clones, 60% to 80% recorded once. This material consisted of PBMCs, taken after 12 months of ibrutinib treatment. The receptor source for this set is a human donor with chronic lymphocytic leukemia.

The chain employs TRBV7-2 and TRBJ1-1; no definite D call. Germline-derived CDR1 and CDR2 are SGHTA and FQGNSA. Trimming stripped 4 bases from V and 4 bases from J, with 13 bases between. This CDR3 contains 14 residues. CDR3 nucleotide sequence: TGTGCCAGCAGCTCCCAAATGAGTACCACTGAAGCTTTCTTT. Translation: CASSSQMSTTEAFF.

CDR3 residues: CASSQEGTPRNTIYF. In nucleotides, the CDR3 is TGCGCCAGCAGCCAAGAGGGGACGCCGAGAAACACCATATATTTT. The chain joins TRBV4-1 to TRBJ1-3; weak D call: TRBD1 (5 bases). Trimming took 0 bases from V and 5 from J, leaving 11 bases between them. CDR1 and CDR2 from the germline V gene are MGHRA and YSYEKL. The CDR3 totals 15 residues.

This chain joins TRBV30 and TRBJ1-3, with D unresolved. The CDR3 has 13 residues. Germline CDR1 and CDR2: GTSNPN and SVGIG (reference sequence). V was pared by 3 bases and J by 0 bases, with 6 bases between. CDR3 in DNA: TGTGCCTGGAGACAGTTCTCTGGAAACACCATATATTTT. This gives the protein CAWRQFSGNTIYF.

The V and J genes are TRBV7-2 and TRBJ2-1, with a weak D call TRBD2 (6 bases). The CDR3 has 15 amino acids. Trimming pared 3 bases from V and 5 bases from J, leaving 14 bases between. CDR1 is SGHTA and CDR2 is FQGNSA in the germline V gene. CDR3 amino acids: CASSFLSGYHNEQFF. DNA of the CDR3: TGTGCCAGCAGCTTTTTAAGCGGGTATCACAATGAGCAGTTCTTC.

This chain links TRBV27 with TRBJ2-1; perhaps TRBD2 as D (6 bases). This CDR3 comprises 16 residues. CDR1 and CDR2 (germline): MNHEY, SMNVEV (reference sequence). Trimming stripped 4 bases from V and 0 bases from J, with 13 bases between. This CDR3 is CASSSPGSPSYNEQFF. CDR3 sequence (DNA): TGTGCCAGCAGTTCCCCCGGGAGCCCCTCCTACAATGAGCAGTTCTTC.

This clone was recorded only once. The CDR3 DNA reads as TGCGCCAGCAGCCACAGGGGTAGCGGCTCCTACGAGCAGTACTTC. It specifies CASSHRGSGSYEQYF. The V call is TRBV4-1, the J call TRBJ2-7; D is possibly TRBD1 or TRBD2 (6 bases each). Trimming cost V 3 bases and J 0 bases, with 12 bases left between them. The CDR3 extends over 15 amino acids. Germline CDR1 reads MGHRA; CDR2 reads YSYEKL.